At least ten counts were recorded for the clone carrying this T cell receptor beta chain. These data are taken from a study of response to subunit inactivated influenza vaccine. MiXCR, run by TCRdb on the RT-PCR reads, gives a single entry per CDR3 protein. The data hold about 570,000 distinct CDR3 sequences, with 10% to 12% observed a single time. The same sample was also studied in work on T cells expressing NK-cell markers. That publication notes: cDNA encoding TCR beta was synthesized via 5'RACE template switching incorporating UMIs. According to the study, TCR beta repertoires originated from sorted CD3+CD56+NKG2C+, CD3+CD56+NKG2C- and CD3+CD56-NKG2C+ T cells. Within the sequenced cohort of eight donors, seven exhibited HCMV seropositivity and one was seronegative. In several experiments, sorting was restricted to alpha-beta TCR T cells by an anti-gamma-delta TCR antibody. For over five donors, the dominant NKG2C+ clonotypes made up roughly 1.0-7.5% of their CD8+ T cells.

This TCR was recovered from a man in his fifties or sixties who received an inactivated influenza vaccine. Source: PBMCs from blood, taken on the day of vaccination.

CDR3: CASSPIPGVQGGADTQYF. CDR3 sequence (DNA): TGTGCCAGCAGTCCTATCCCGGGAGTACAGGGGGGAGCAGATACGCAGTATTTT. This chain connects TRBV6-1 to TRBJ2-3, with 8 bases fitting TRBD1. With V trimmed by 5 bases and J by 4 bases, 17 bases remained unmatched. This CDR3 has 18 residues. Germline-derived CDR1 and CDR2 are MNHNS and SASEGT.